This TCR beta chain was sequenced in a study of blood T cell repertoires in COVID-19. The overall study: COVID-19 samples from acute and convalescent phases originated in the United States, Italy and Spain. From T cells, B-cell-depleted T cells, or PBMCs came the material, which was cDNA or gDNA.

CDR3 length: 14 amino acids. V was trimmed by 0 bases and J by 4 bases, leaving 10 bases between them. CDR1 and CDR2 from the germline V gene are SGHNT and YYREEE (reference sequence). In the authors' workflow: Reference gene primer amplification gave estimated nucleated cell counts. The data were produced by immunoSEQ multiplex PCR, yet TCRdb's version contains in-frame clones alone and is incomplete. V and J calls and clone size follow that table, whereas D and trimming were derived from the DNA. This sample has some 150,000 clones, with roughly nine tenths found just once. Everyone who took part was roughly 18 to 89 years old, and they came from about two dozen US areas.

This sequence joins TRBV5-4 and TRBJ1-2; D unclear. This receptor was taken from a human donor with acute COVID-19. The donor label of this sample is uncertain. The material sequenced was PBMCs or T cells enriched from blood (not recorded which). The CDR3 loop reads CASSLEGDGYGYTF. CDR3 DNA: TGTGCCAGCAGCTTGGAGGGAGACGGCTATGGCTACACCTTC.